The T cell receptor beta chain under discussion was sequenced for a study of shared clonotypes between healthy human individuals (dated by TCRdb to about 2020). Regarding the research as a whole: Three men and a couple of women, aged 18 to 49 years, made up the cohort. For each donor, CD4 naive and CD4 memory were each run on three plates, CD8 naive on two plates, and CD8 memory on one plate. To estimate repertoire size and how much clonotypes are shared between individuals, the study performed deep sequencing of blood TCR repertoires from roughly five healthy adults. To increase sequencing depth and limit assay-specific biases, TCR repertoire library preparation and sequencing were carried out by different laboratories using diverse techniques. Between about 0.9 and 9 billion PBMCs per donor were obtained by leukapheresis.

The CDR3, cysteine through phenylalanine, is 15 amino acids long. Solely the CDR3 DNA is kept, with 45 bases framed from the first base. V is reduced by 3 bases and J by 1 base, leaving a spacing of 12 bases between them. Reading the germline V gene gives CDR1 SGHTA and CDR2 FQGNSA. The full study reports these points: Rarefaction of sorted-subset datasets indicated incomplete sequencing despite the large sequencing depth. Naive subsets generally had larger estimated clonotype richness than memory subsets did. The genetic and exposure-history diversity represented was limited by the small number of donors. Sampling was limited to blood, and TCR repertoires in tissue likely differ from TCR repertoires in blood. Pairwise subsampling led to the expectation that sequencing depth would affect the degree of clonotype sharing among donors. Across a few donors, 5% to 6% of naive CD4, roughly 3.3% of naive CD8, under 2.5% of memory CD4, and approximately 0.42% of memory CD8 clonotypes were shared. Compared with non-shared clonotypes, the clonotypes found in all four sorted-subset donors had higher generation probabilities.

Points on this clone: Its antigen is not yet known. Base qualities were left out, and no much larger clone turns up one base away.

Using the deep immunoSEQ assay, TCR CDR3 regions were amplified from genomic DNA by multiplex PCR. Genomic DNA extracted from each cell subset was distributed evenly over all wells of several immunoSEQ 96-well plates, and each plate served as one replicate. For sorted subsets, roughly 200 ng genomic DNA, equal to tens of thousands of T cell genomes, was loaded into each replicate PCR. The purified libraries were quantified using a Qubit 3.0 fluorometer, sized with a Bioanalyzer 2100, and then quantified again using the KAPA Library Quantification kit. Every immunoSEQ 96-well plate was sequenced on a dedicated single-read 150-cycle Illumina NextSeq 550 flow cell. Per the original workflow: The immunoSEQ output contained only junctional sequences without quality scores, so filtering could not match that applied to full-length reads. Sequences were annotated with PyIR, a Python wrapper for IgBLAST v1.9, using IMGT germline references to assign V/J genes and CDR3. Any read was removed if the V/J assignment was weak (E-value above 1e-6), the CDR3 was missing, or the read contained stop codons, out-of-frame junctions, or ambiguous translated residues. V3J clonotypes were defined as sequences sharing an identical inferred V gene, J gene, and CDR3 amino acid sequence. Percentage overlap between repertoires was calculated by dividing the number of shared unique clonotypes by the size of the smaller repertoire. Richness of each repertoire was evaluated using RTK rarefaction, the Chao1 estimator, and Recon v2.1 estimates of unobserved clonotypes. Generation probabilities were computed with OLGA for all TCRbeta clonotypes obtained by the gDNA method from a handful of donors. TCRdb mirrors the immuneACCESS table, restricted to in-frame sequences. Some clones are absent from its copies; in checked studies, under half trace to an unresolved V gene, and the reason for the others is unknown. V and J calls and clone size are those listed in that table; D and trimming were worked out from the DNA. In all, the sample holds 2 million to 2.5 million clones, and under 95% of those were seen once. The ten largest make up 0.36% of the sample.

Donors were healthy HIV-negative adults with no recently reported acute infections or vaccinations. Every donor was a Caucasian adult residing in Nashville, Tennessee, USA. Magnetic negative selection was used to enrich CD4+ T cells, after which naive cells were positively selected on CD45RA and the negative fraction became the memory subset. Blood was obtained by leukapheresis, after which PBMCs were separated by Ficoll-Histopaque density gradient centrifugation and cryopreserved in liquid nitrogen vapor phase. Analytical flow cytometry was used to check the purity and quantity of each magnetically sorted T cell population. From each sorted fraction, genomic DNA was isolated and quantified by UV absorbance on a Nanodrop 2000c.

The rearrangement joined TRBV7-2 to TRBJ1-1; tentative D gene TRBD1, with 5 bases matching. The receptor was isolated from a man aged 18 to 29 in good health. Some clones in this sample may be carry-over from other donors' samples. The sample was naive CD4+ T cells from PBMCs. The meaning of the sample's cell subset or site label: CD45RA+ positively selected. Here the CDR3 is given as CASSLTAFTNTEAFF. At the DNA level, the sequence is TGTGCCAGCAGCTTGACAGCATTCACGAACACTGAAGCTTTCTTT.